This TCR beta chain was retrieved from a study of cytomegalovirus exposure and HLA in healthy donors (dated by TCRdb to about 2017). The study in broad terms: An earlier analysis of several hundred of the donors reported about 290 Gb of sequence data and around 110 million unique TCR beta sequences from roughly 200 million T cells. The study aimed to test whether cataloging public T cell receptors could reveal signatures of past pathogen exposure. The T cell repertoires of 666 subjects were profiled by immunosequencing and related to cytomegalovirus serostatus. An earlier analysis of some 500 of the donors applied high-throughput TCR beta sequencing to assess whether each TCR beta V gene segment acted as functional or pseudogenic. All discovery cohort repertoires had been generated using a single sequencing platform. HLA typing included class I and class II loci at four-digit resolution. The study combined high-throughput TCR immunosequencing, statistical association of individual TCRs with disease status, and machine learning to predict cytomegalovirus infection status. Typing coverage varied by locus: about 629-640 donors for A, B, C, DRB1 and DQB1; about 520 for DQA1; over 600 for DPA1; under 490 for DPB1. The later analysis used no new phenotypic data to find candidate immune exposures, relying instead on TCR beta sequences and their occurrence across donors. The genetic ancestry cluster associated with self-reported Caucasian donors included over 65% of the roughly 360 genotyped donors. Roughly 300 gigabases of sequencing data and approximately 80 million unique TCR sequences were included in an early release covering roughly 600 HLA-typed donors. A later analysis re-analyzed previously published TCR beta repertoires from 650 to 800 donors and added high-resolution HLA genotyping to study TCR occurrence patterns. A later genetic analysis used genome-wide SNP genotypes for 398 of the 666 donors, treating that subset as a discovery cohort. Because of strong linkage in the cohort, roughly five DR-DQ haplotypes were treated as single units for association and clustering. Donor age, sex, ethnicity and CMV serostatus were compiled alongside the repertoire data. On average, around 230,000 unique TCR beta nucleotide sequences were sequenced per donor among 398 genotyped donors of the cohort, with approximately 18% of those sequences being non-productive. Besides the first cohort of around 700 subjects, a separate validation cohort made up of roughly 120 different subjects was used.

The library was made by the immunoSEQ multiplex PCR assay. The multiplex PCR relied on a mix of 60 forward primers for TCR Vbeta segments and 13 reverse primers for TCR Jbeta segments. The CDR3 region of rearranged TCR beta genes was amplified from genomic DNA by a multiplex PCR assay. The amplified TCR beta libraries were sequenced on the Illumina HiSeq System as 87-base-pair reads. As for the authors' bioinformatics: Across the 670 or so repertoires, a later analysis counted 78 million or so unique TCR beta chains, some 11 million of which were shared by at least two donors. To remove PCR and sequencing errors, raw reads were error-corrected and collapsed into unique sequences using a nearest-neighbor algorithm that merged closely related sequences. To assign V, D and J gene segments, CDR3 sequences were aligned to IMGT reference sequences. For a sequence to be retained, a match of at least six nucleotides was required to both a V gene segment and a J gene segment. A rearrangement counted as productive if the CDR3 had no stop codons and remained in frame with V and J, and every other rearrangement counted as non-productive. CDR3 was defined according to IMGT convention as the region running from the second conserved V-encoded cysteine to the conserved J-encoded phenylalanine. In an earlier analysis of 587 of the donors, sequences lacking an unambiguous match to a single V gene segment were excluded. An earlier analysis of fewer than 750 of the donors called V segments functional above 56.7% productive rearrangements and segregating when the between-donor standard deviation exceeded 5%. To diagnose cytomegalovirus status from the catalog of TCR beta chain sequences, a statistical classification framework was built. In a later analysis, TCR nucleotide sequences were compared against IMGT/GENE-DB human TR gene sequences so that V and J genes could be assigned. A later analysis assigned CDR3 sequences and most-parsimonious VDJ recombination scenarios with the TCRdist pipeline. A later analysis defined each TCR beta chain by its CDR3 amino acid sequence plus V-gene family, and excluded reads lacking a unique V-gene family. To address suspected cross-contamination and a sequencing artifact, a later analysis removed a few hundred highly shared, low-generation-probability nucleotide sequences. In a later analysis, a clonal expansion index was calculated for each public chain from normalized within-repertoire ranks of inferred template counts. In a later analysis, generation probabilities were computed with a VDJ recombination model fitted to out-of-frame rearrangements, and the resulting probabilities were checked against IGoR. Hypergeometric tests were used in a later analysis to score TCR-TCR, TCR-HLA and TCR-CMV co-occurrence, with a repertoire-size bias correction applied to the TCR pairs. In a later analysis, false discovery rates were estimated by permuting HLA or CMV assignments 20 times. In a later analysis, co-occurring TCRs were grouped with DBSCAN, and TCRdist sequence similarity was added when clustering was performed within HLA-allele-positive subsets. For co-occurrence clustering, repertoires with fewer than 30,000 or more than 120,000 public chains were excluded, along with five repertoires with anomalous nucleotide sharing. TCRdb limited this immuneACCESS table to in-frame rearrangements with V and J called. A share of clones is missing; checked studies link under half to unresolved V genes, and the rest is unexplained. Clone size and V and J calls were adopted from that table, with D and trimming inferred from the DNA. Counted in this sample were roughly 130,000 clones; 73% of them appeared once. The ten biggest clones cover around 1.4% of the sample.

General findings and caveats noted by the study authors: A later analysis found that TCR association rates varied across HLA loci, with DRB1 alleles showing the most associated TCRs and HLA-C alleles the fewest. A later analysis found that most CMV-associated TCR beta chains appeared HLA-restricted, with HLA associations seemingly driven largely by CMV exposure. This cohort had only TCR beta chains sequenced, and the lack of alpha or paired-chain data limited which features could be detected. Cytomegalovirus status was reported to be diagnosed by the classifier with high specificity and sensitivity in both the original and validation cohorts. An association between a missense DCLRE1C variant and V-gene and J-gene trimming of TCR beta chains was found in a later genetic analysis and replicated in an independent cohort. In a later analysis, several top co-occurrence clusters were reported to appear linked to parvovirus B19, influenza, CMV and Epstein-Barr virus. Across donors, most TCR sequences were observed very rarely, whereas some public TCRs were present in many individuals. According to a later genetic analysis, donors in an Asian-associated ancestry cluster had fewer N-insertions in productive TCRs than the roughly 700-donor mean. Broadly in line with IMGT annotations, most TCR beta V segments showed up in productive rearrangements about 87% or about 30% of the time in an earlier analysis of about 500 of the donors. The authors suggested that the approach could potentially be extended to other disease states and immunological phenotypes. When HLA alleles, especially DR and DQ, strongly co-occurred, attributing TCR associations to individual alleles was difficult. Specific HLA alleles were associated with around 18,000 TCR beta sequences at a false discovery rate of 0.05 in a later analysis. CMV serostatus was the only immune exposure information available for the cohort. In a later analysis, HLA-associated TCR beta chains showed more clonal expansion and lower generation probabilities than non-associated chains that were equally common. Because HLA typing was unavailable for some donors at each locus, only the typed subset was used in association tests. The presence/absence analyses assumed that sequencing depth was roughly uniform across donors, and that assumption may not be true. Some IMGT-functional V segments, including TRBV6-2 and TRBV6-3, could not be distinguished by the 87-base-pair reads and were therefore excluded. A cluster of highly shared sequence variants was judged likely to be a technical artifact of the sequencing pipeline. The study gave a list of around 170 TCR beta chains associated with cytomegalovirus. Because counts were too low, roughly 17 rarely observed V segments, including chromosome 9 orphons, were left out of the earlier analysis of roughly 600 of the donors. Linkage disequilibrium might explain the correlated functional status among segregating V segments, but an unknown experimental factor could not be excluded. In vitro tests confirmed that three of the cytomegalovirus-associated TCR beta chains recognize cytomegalovirus antigens. A further reported finding was that TCR beta sequences accurately predicted the HLA-A and HLA-B alleles for most subjects in the first cohort.

In the case of this clone: It has no known antigen specificity. No base qualities exist here, and no much larger clone lies one base off it.

In total, roughly 670 healthy bone marrow donors made up the cohort. At the time of sampling, all cohort members were nominally healthy, though unrecorded immune exposures were likely present. The donor was CMV seronegative and was included in the group of 352 seronegative cohort members. A peripheral blood sample was provided by each donor, and peripheral blood mononuclear cells were used for TCR beta sequencing. Genomic DNA extraction from the blood cell samples was performed with the Qiagen DNeasy Blood Extraction Kit. Trimming leaves V shorter by 0 bases and J shorter by 5 bases, with the junction holding 9 bases beyond the gene matches. CDR3 length: 17 amino acids, cysteine to phenylalanine. The DNA shown is the 51-base CDR3, in frame from base 1. The germline V gene (reference sequence) provides CDR1 SGHNT and CDR2 YYREEE.

The specimen sequenced was PBMCs. The chain links TRBV5-4 with TRBJ2-5, with TRBD1 identical over 11 junction bases. This receptor was taken from a woman between 40 and 50 years old in good health and CMV-seronegative. The bases read TGTGCCAGCAGCTTGGCCCCTAGGACAGGGGGCGGGGAGACCCAGTACTTC. It is translated as CASSLAPRTGGGETQYF. The full variable domain, with segments outside the CDR3 supplied by the reference TRBV5-4 and TRBJ2-5 proteins, appears as ETGVTQSPTHLIKTRGQQVTLRCSSQSGHNTVSWYQQALGQGPQFIFQYYREEENGRGNFPPRFSGLQFPNYSSELNVNALELDDSALYLCASSLAPRTGGGETQYFGPGTRLLVL.